These 7 T cell receptor beta chains were all obtained from the same sample, sequenced in a study of blood T cell repertoires in COVID-19. Data came from immunoSEQ multiplex PCR; TCRdb stores just in-frame clones and leaves some out. The sample yields 130,000 or so clones, about four fifths seen once. Input material: peripheral blood. The receptors were sampled from a man between 25 and 39 years old with COVID-19, enrolled during active disease.

V and J are TRBV7-2 and TRBJ1-1; D is uncertain. CDR1 and CDR2 from the germline V gene are SGHTA and FQGNSA. The CDR3 consists of 13 residues. The V end lost 2 bases, the J end lost 5 bases, and 9 bases lay between the germline ends. The CDR3 reads CASSLPGRTEAFF. CDR3 bases: TGTGCCAGCAGCTTACCGGGTAGGACTGAAGCTTTCTTT.

The chain combines TRBV10-3 with TRBJ2-1, with D maybe TRBD2 (6 bases). CDR1 is ENHRY, CDR2 SYGVKD, per germline. The CDR3 is 13 residues long. V lost 9 bases to trimming and J lost 7 bases, with 16 bases between them. The chain's CDR3 is CAILSTSTNEQFF. DNA of the CDR3: TGTGCCATTCTCTCGACTAGTACGAATGAGCAGTTCTTC.

As DNA, the CDR3 is TGTGCCAGCAGATCGGACGGGAGCAGTACCGGGGAGCTGTTTTTT. Residues: CASRSDGSSTGELFF. The J gene is TRBJ2-2, the V gene TRBV5-4; tentative D call: TRBD2 (6 bases). The CDR3 consists of 15 residues. Trimming removed 5 bases from V and 5 bases from J, with 16 bases in between. Germline CDR1 SGHNT, CDR2 YYREEE (reference sequence). Using reference TRBV5-4 and TRBJ2-2 for the parts outside the CDR3, the full variable domain is ETGVTQSPTHLIKTRGQQVTLRCSSQSGHNTVSWYQQALGQGPQFIFQYYREEENGRGNFPPRFSGLQFPNYSSELNVNALELDDSALYLCASRSDGSSTGELFFGEGSRLTVL.

The DNA of the CDR3 is TGTGCCAGCAGCGTAGAGCCTAGCGGGAGCTACGAGCAGTACTTC. Translated, it gives CASSVEPSGSYEQYF. The V gene is TRBV9, the J gene TRBJ2-7; 10 nucleotides line up with TRBD2. After removal of 0 bases from V and 3 bases from J, the junction contained 3 bases not matched to a gene. The length of the CDR3 is 15 residues. Germline V lookup: CDR1 SGDLS, CDR2 YYNGEE.

The chain joins TRBV7-9 to TRBJ2-1, with D possibly TRBD2 on 6 matching bases. CDR1 is SEHNR and CDR2 is FQNEAQ in the germline V gene (reference sequence). V shed 3 bases and J shed 1 base, with 16 bases lying between them. The CDR3 is 17 residues long. The CDR3 region is CASSFASAIGSYNEQFF. As DNA, the CDR3 is TGTGCCAGCAGCTTTGCTAGCGCGATTGGATCCTACAATGAGCAGTTCTTC.

The chain couples TRBV6-5 to TRBJ2-5, with D unresolved. V lost 8 bases, J lost 9 bases, and 16 bases lay in between. Germline V gives CDR1 MNHEY, CDR2 SVGAGI. CDR3 length: 12 residues. CDR3 sequence reads: CASLIPSRAQYF. The CDR3 DNA follows: TGTGCCAGCCTTATACCCAGCCGGGCCCAGTACTTC.

This chain joins TRBV10-2 and TRBJ2-7, with 9 bases identical to TRBD1. Germline lookup yields CDR1 WSHSY and CDR2 SAAADI. J was trimmed by 4 bases and V by 4 bases; bases with no gene match: 2. The CDR3 runs to 13 residues. CDR3 protein: CASSAGTGYEQYF. CDR3 nucleotide sequence: TGCGCCAGCAGTGCTGGGACAGGGTACGAGCAGTACTTC.